Listed below are T cell receptor beta chains from one sample, sequenced in a study of PD-L1 blockade in urothelial cancer. Data came from immunoSEQ multiplex PCR; TCRdb stores just in-frame clones and leaves some out. The table lists 87,000 or so clones, 65% to 85% of them singletons. The starting material was PBMCs, obtained around atezolizumab (anti-PD-L1) treatment. The receptor source for this set is a man in his 60s with urothelial cancer. CDR3s include the opening cysteine and the closing phenylalanine or tryptophan.

v_call: TRBV7-9
j_call: TRBJ1-3
cdr3_aa: CASRLRQVSDTIYF

v_call: TRBV5-6
j_call: TRBJ1-1
cdr3_aa: CASSRGQGDTEAFF

v_call: TRBV4-1
j_call: TRBJ2-3
cdr3_aa: CASSQGRTDTQYF

v_call: TRBV5-4
j_call: TRBJ1-2
cdr3_aa: CASSSGGVSNYGYTF

v_call: TRBV2
j_call: TRBJ1-2
cdr3_aa: CASSGEGAGYGYTF

v_call: TRBV5-1
j_call: TRBJ1-2
cdr3_aa: CASSPGTGGGYTF

v_call: TRBV5-6
j_call: TRBJ2-5
cdr3_aa: CASSLGLFQETQYF

v_call: TRBV7-7
j_call: TRBJ2-2
cdr3_aa: CASSDRLAANTGELFF

v_call: TRBV7-9
j_call: TRBJ2-1
cdr3_aa: CASSPGASGMVFF

v_call: TRBV7-6
j_call: TRBJ2-7
cdr3_aa: CASSLGQGFEQYF

v_call: TRBV5-4
j_call: TRBJ1-2
cdr3_aa: CASSLGLRDRLGGDYGYTF

v_call: TRBV27
j_call: TRBJ1-5
cdr3_aa: CASMRQGREGQPQHF

v_call: TRBV27
j_call: TRBJ1-2
cdr3_aa: CASSLAADFNYGYTF

v_call: TRBV2
j_call: TRBJ2-3
cdr3_aa: CASSVNSRTDTQYF

v_call: TRBV5-1
j_call: TRBJ1-2
cdr3_aa: CASSSRVEYGYTF

v_call: TRBV27
j_call: TRBJ2-1
cdr3_aa: CASTQDRTSYNEQFF

v_call: TRBV27
j_call: TRBJ2-3
cdr3_aa: CASSLGGAGFRDTQYF

v_call: TRBV9
j_call: TRBJ2-7
cdr3_aa: CASSVDLGGAEQYF

v_call: TRBV5-1
j_call: TRBJ1-6
cdr3_aa: CASSLEPTGNGSPLHF

v_call: TRBV5-8
j_call: TRBJ1-2
cdr3_aa: CASSLYSVRGNYGYTF

v_call: TRBV29-1
j_call: TRBJ2-3
cdr3_aa: CSGGGFSGHSTDTQYF

v_call: TRBV13
j_call: TRBJ1-2
cdr3_aa: CASSLDRSDGYTF

v_call: TRBV5-1
j_call: TRBJ2-1
cdr3_aa: CASSFTRATNNEQFF

v_call: TRBV19
j_call: TRBJ2-2
cdr3_aa: CASSRHKGANTGELFF

v_call: TRBV6-6
j_call: TRBJ2-5
cdr3_aa: CASSYLQSEETQYF

v_call: TRBV5-5
j_call: TRBJ1-5
cdr3_aa: CASSLKGFYSNQPQHF

v_call: TRBV5-1
j_call: TRBJ2-5
cdr3_aa: CASSLGAGMAETQYF

v_call: TRBV9
j_call: TRBJ2-2
cdr3_aa: CASSRQGANTGELFF

v_call: TRBV6-5
j_call: TRBJ1-1
cdr3_aa: CASRQYRNTEAFF

v_call: TRBV11-2
j_call: TRBJ2-2
cdr3_aa: CASSLNSGGSNTGELFF

v_call: TRBV5-1
j_call: TRBJ1-1
cdr3_aa: CASSLEGAGNTEAFF

v_call: TRBV5-5
j_call: TRBJ2-1
cdr3_aa: CASSLGLTNSYNEQFF

v_call: TRBV28
j_call: TRBJ2-1
cdr3_aa: CASSRQAGGPLFRDEQFF

v_call: TRBV18
j_call: TRBJ1-5
cdr3_aa: CASSPLPIRRQGQPQHF

v_call: TRBV19
j_call: TRBJ2-5
cdr3_aa: CASRRMTGSFQETQYF

v_call: TRBV6-4
j_call: TRBJ2-7
cdr3_aa: CASSEVGGSYEQYF

v_call: TRBV7-8
j_call: TRBJ2-3
cdr3_aa: CASSLVARTDTQYF

v_call: TRBV7-2
j_call: TRBJ2-3
cdr3_aa: CASSLGTSVNTQYF

v_call: TRBV19
j_call: TRBJ2-1
cdr3_aa: CASSPGGDEQFF

v_call: TRBV19
j_call: TRBJ2-3
cdr3_aa: CASRPTVTTDTQYF

v_call: TRBV29-1
j_call: TRBJ2-5
cdr3_aa: CSVEFHPRETQYF

v_call: TRBV10-2
j_call: TRBJ2-1
cdr3_aa: CASTSSAGTPPNEQFF

v_call: TRBV4-2
j_call: TRBJ2-2
cdr3_aa: CASSQDQRENTGELFF

v_call: TRBV9
j_call: TRBJ1-3
cdr3_aa: CASSVADRGGNTIYF

v_call: TRBV15
j_call: TRBJ2-7
cdr3_aa: CATSRDSGTGEPMRDEQYF

v_call: TRBV7-3
j_call: TRBJ1-2
cdr3_aa: CASSLVRETVNYGYTF

v_call: TRBV19
j_call: TRBJ2-3
cdr3_aa: CASSTPLSTSTDTQYF

v_call: TRBV5-1
j_call: TRBJ1-1
cdr3_aa: CASSLYGGRGTEAFF

v_call: TRBV7-9
j_call: TRBJ2-2
cdr3_aa: CASSDGQSANTGELFF

v_call: TRBV7-2
j_call: TRBJ2-1
cdr3_aa: CASSRGTSGRNEQFF

v_call: TRBV18
j_call: TRBJ2-1
cdr3_aa: CASSPLGGTPGNEQFF

v_call: TRBV18
j_call: TRBJ2-7
cdr3_aa: CASSPRDRSYEQYF

v_call: TRBV4-1
j_call: TRBJ2-1
cdr3_aa: CASSQVQATYNEQFF